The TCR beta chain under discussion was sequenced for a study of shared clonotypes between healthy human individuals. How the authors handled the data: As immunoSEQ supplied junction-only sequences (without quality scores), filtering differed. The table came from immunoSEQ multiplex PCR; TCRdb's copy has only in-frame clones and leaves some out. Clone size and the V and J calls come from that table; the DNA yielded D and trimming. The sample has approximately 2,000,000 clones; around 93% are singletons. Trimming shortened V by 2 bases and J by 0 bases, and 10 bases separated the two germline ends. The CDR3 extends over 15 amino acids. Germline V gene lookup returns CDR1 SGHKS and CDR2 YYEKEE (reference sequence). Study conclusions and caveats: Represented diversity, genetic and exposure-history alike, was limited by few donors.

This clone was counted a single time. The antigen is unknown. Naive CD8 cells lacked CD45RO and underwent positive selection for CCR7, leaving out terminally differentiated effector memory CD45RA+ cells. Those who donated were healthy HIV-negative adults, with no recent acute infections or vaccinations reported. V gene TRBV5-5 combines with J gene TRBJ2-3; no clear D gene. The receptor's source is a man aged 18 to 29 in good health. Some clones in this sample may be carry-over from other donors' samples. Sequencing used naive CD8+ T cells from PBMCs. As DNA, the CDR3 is TGTGCCAGCAGCTTATTTAGAACTAGCACAGATACGCAGTATTTT. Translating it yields CASSLFRTSTDTQYF.